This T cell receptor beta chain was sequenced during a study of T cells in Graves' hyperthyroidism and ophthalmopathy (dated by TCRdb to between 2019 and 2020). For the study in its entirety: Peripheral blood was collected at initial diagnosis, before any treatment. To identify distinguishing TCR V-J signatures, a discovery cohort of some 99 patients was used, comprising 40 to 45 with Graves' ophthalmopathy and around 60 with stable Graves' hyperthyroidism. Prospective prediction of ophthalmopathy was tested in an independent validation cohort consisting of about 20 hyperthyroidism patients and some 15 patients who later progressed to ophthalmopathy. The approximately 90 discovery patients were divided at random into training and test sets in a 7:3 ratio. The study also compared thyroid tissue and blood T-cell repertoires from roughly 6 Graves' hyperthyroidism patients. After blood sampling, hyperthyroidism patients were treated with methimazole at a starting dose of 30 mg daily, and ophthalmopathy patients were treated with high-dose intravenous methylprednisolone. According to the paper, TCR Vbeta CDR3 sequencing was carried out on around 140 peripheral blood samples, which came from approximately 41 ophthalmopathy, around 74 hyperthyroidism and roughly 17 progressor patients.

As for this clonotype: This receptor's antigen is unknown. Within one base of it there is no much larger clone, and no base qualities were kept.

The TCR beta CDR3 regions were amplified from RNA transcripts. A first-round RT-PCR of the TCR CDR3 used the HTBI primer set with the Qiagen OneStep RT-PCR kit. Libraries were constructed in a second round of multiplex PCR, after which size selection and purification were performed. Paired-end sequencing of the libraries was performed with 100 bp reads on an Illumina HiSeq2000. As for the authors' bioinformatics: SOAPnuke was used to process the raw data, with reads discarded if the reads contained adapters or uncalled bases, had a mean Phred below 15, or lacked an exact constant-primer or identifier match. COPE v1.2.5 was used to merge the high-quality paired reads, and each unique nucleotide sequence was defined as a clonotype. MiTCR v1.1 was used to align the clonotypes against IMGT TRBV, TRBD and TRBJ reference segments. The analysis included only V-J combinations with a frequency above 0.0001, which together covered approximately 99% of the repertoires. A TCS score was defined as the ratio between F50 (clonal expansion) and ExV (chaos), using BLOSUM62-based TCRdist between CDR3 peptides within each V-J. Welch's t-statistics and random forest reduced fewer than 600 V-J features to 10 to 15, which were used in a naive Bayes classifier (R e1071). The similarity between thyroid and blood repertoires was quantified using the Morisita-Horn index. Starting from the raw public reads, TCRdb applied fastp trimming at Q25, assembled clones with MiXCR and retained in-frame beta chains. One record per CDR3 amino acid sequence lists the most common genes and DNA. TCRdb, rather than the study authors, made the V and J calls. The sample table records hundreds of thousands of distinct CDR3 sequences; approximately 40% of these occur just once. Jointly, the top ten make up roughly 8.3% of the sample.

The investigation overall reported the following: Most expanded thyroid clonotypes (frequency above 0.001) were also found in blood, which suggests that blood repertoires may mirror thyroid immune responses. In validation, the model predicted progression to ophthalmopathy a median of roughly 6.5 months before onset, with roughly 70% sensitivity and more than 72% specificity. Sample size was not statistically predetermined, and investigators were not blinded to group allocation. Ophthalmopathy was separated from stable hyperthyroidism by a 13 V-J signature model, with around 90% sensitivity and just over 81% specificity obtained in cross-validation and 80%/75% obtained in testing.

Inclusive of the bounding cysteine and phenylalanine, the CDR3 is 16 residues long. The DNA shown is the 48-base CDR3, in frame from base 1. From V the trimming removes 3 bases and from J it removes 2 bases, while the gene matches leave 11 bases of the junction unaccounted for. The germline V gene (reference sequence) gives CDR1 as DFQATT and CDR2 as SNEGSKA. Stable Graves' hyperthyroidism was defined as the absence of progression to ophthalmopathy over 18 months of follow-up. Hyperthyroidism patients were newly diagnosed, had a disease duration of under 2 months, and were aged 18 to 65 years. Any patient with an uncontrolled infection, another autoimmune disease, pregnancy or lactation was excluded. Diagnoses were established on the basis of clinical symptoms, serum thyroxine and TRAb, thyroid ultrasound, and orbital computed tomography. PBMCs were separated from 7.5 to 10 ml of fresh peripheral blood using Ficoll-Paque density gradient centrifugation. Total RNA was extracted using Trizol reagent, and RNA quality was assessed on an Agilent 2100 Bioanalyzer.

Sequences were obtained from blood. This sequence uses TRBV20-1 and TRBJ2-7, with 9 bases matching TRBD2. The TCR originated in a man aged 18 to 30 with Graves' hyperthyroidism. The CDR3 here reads CSASPGTSWRPYEQYF. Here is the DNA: TGCAGTGCTAGCCCCGGGACTAGCTGGAGGCCCTACGAGCAGTACTTC.